This T cell receptor (beta chain) is drawn from a study of cytomegalovirus exposure and HLA in healthy donors. About this clone: The antigen remains undetermined.

This CDR3 spans 14 amino acids. Germline V gene sequence: CDR1 SNHLY, CDR2 FYNNEI. Overall study findings and caveats: It was likely that a cluster of highly shared sequence variants was a sequencing artifact. With later analysis, a missense DCLRE1C variant became linked to TCR beta V- and J-gene trimming.

Primers included in the PCR were 60 Vbeta and 13 Jbeta primers. The assay was immunoSEQ multiplex PCR, and TCRdb's table has in-frame clones only and misses some. The sample yields 85,000 to 100,000 clones, around nine tenths seen once. The rearrangement joins TRBV2 to TRBJ2-5; the match to TRBD1 covers 7 bases. TRBJ2-7 matches the DNA end more closely, so the J call is doubtful. The TCR was taken from a man aged 30 to 45 in good health and CMV-seropositive. Sequencing was done on a sample of PBMCs. The CDR3 region is CASSLTGLYYEQYF. The CDR3, as DNA: TGTGCCAGCAGTTTGACAGGGTTATACTACGAGCAGTACTTC.